This passage covers 18 T cell receptor beta chains from one sample sequenced in a study of T cell repertoires in cytomegalovirus infection. What these receptors recognize is not known. Each CDR3 protein gets one entry after TCRdb re-called the reads with MiXCR. The sample lists 300,000 to 400,000 distinct CDR3 sequences; almost 30% were seen once. The sample here was cultured PBMCs, taken from culture after CMV antigen stimulation. The receptors stem from a human donor in good health (CMV status not recorded). Some clones in this sample may be carry-over from other donors' samples.

V usage is TRBV7-2 and J usage is TRBJ2-1; 11 nucleotides agree with TRBD1. The germline V gene has CDR1 SGHTA and CDR2 FQGNSA. The V and J ends lost 1 base and 12 bases, in that order; junction bases with no gene match: 5. The length of the CDR3 is 14 residues. The CDR3 DNA is TGTGCCAGCAGCTTAGATGGGACAGGGGGTTCGCAGTTCTTC. Translating it yields CASSLDGTGGSQFF.

There are a few counts of this clonotype. The chain is built from TRBV7-7 and TRBJ2-3; no firm D call. This CDR3 spans 13 amino acids. The ends were cut back, 2 bases at V and 5 bases at J, with 8 bases in the middle. From germline, CDR1 is SSHAT and CDR2 FNYEAQ (reference sequence). The CDR3 spells CASSLSQLDTQYF. The CDR3 DNA follows: TGTGCCAGCAGCTTATCACAGTTAGATACGCAGTATTTT. Supplemented by reference TRBV7-7 and TRBJ2-3, the full variable domain reads GAGVSQSPRYKVTKRGQDVTLRCDPISSHATLYWYQQALGQGPEFLTYFNYEAQPDKSGLPSDRFSAERPEGSISTLTIQRTEQRDSAMYRCASSLSQLDTQYFGPGTRLTVL.

V and J are TRBV5-1 and TRBJ2-1; D might be TRBD2 (5 bases). V was trimmed by 4 bases and J by 7 bases, leaving 15 bases between them. CDR1 and CDR2 (germline): SGHRS, YFSETQ. CDR3 size: 14 residues. The CDR3 here is CASSISAQLNEQFF. The CDR3 DNA follows: TGCGCCAGCAGCATTAGCGCCCAACTTAATGAGCAGTTCTTC.

J is TRBJ1-2 and V is TRBV4-2, with a possible D match to TRBD1 (5 bases). CDR3 length: 17 amino acids. Per the germline V gene, CDR1 is LGHNA and CDR2 is YNFKEQ. V lost 0 bases and J lost 4, with 18 bases in between. The CDR3 protein is CASSQDPIGGSGYGYTF. The DNA of the CDR3 is TGTGCCAGCAGCCAAGACCCCATCGGGGGGAGTGGCTATGGCTACACCTTC.

This clonotype was recorded many times. The J gene is TRBJ1-1, the V gene TRBV11-2; D gene ambiguous. CDR3 length: 16 amino acids. Germline V gene sequence: CDR1 SGHAT, CDR2 FQNNGV. V was cut by 5 bases and J by 1 base, with 17 bases left in between. CDR3 nucleotides: TGTGCCAGCAGCCCCCGGCAGGTGGTTTCGAACACTGAAGCTTTCTTT. Amino acids: CASSPRQVVSNTEAFF.

This clonotype has only a few counts. The chain has TRBV19 and TRBJ2-1; 10 nucleotides align to TRBD2. The germline gives CDR1 LNHDA, CDR2 SQIVND (reference sequence). V lost 5 bases to trimming and J lost 2 bases; unmatched junction nucleotides: 6. The CDR3 has 16 residues. CDR3 DNA sequence: TGTGCCAGTAGTGAGTCTAGCGGGAGCGCCTACAATGAGCAGTTCTTC. This codes for CASSESSGSAYNEQFF.

The J gene is TRBJ2-1, the V gene TRBV2; 8 nucleotides line up with TRBD1. CDR1 and CDR2 from the germline V gene are SNHLY and FYNNEI. V gave up 11 bases and J gave up 4 bases; unmatched junction bases: 10. This CDR3 is 14 amino acids long. CDR3: CASTPGGLYNEQFF. The CDR3 DNA sequence: TGTGCCTCAACCCCAGGGGGCCTGTACAATGAGCAGTTCTTC.

This clonotype was seen a handful of times. The rearrangement links TRBV6-2 or TRBV6-3 to TRBJ2-7, with D hard to call. The CDR3 totals 15 residues. The germline gives CDR1 MNHEY, CDR2 SVGEGT. V lost 4 bases to trimming and J lost 2 bases, with 15 bases between them. The CDR3 nucleotides are TGTGCCAGCAGTTCCCGACGGCCCTACCCCTACGAGCAGTACTTC. Its translation is CASSSRRPYPYEQYF.

The V call is TRBV29-1, the J call TRBJ1-3, with TRBD1 identical over 7 bases. Losses at the gene ends were 5 bases for V and 1 base for J; bases not matched to a gene: 2. The CDR3 is 13 amino acids. Germline V gives CDR1 SQVTM, CDR2 ANQGSEA. The CDR3 nucleotides are TGCAGCGTTCGGACAGGATCTGGAAACACCATATATTTT. This gives the protein CSVRTGSGNTIYF.

This clonotype was counted a few times. The V and J genes are TRBV11-2 and TRBJ2-7; D unclear. This CDR3 has 12 residues. Trimming pared 2 bases from V and 9 bases from J, leaving 11 bases between. Germline CDR1 is SGHAT and CDR2 is FQNNGV. The CDR3 spells CASSLPQLSQYF. DNA of the CDR3: TGTGCCAGCAGCTTACCCCAGCTGTCGCAGTACTTC.

This clonotype has more than one count but fewer than ten. V usage is TRBV19 and J usage is TRBJ2-3; D remains unclear. Trimming took 5 bases from V and 11 from J, leaving 5 bases between them. The CDR3 runs to 9 residues. Per germline, CDR1 LNHDA and CDR2 SQIVND (reference sequence). The CDR3 nucleotides read TGTGCCAGTAGTCAGATGCAGTATTTT. Protein: CASSQMQYF.

The V gene is TRBV6-6, the J gene TRBJ2-1; 8 positions match TRBD2. The ends lost 2 bases at V and 8 bases at J; junction bases unmatched: 2. CDR3 length: 13 amino acids. CDR1 MNHNY and CDR2 SVGAGI come from the germline V gene (reference sequence). CDR3 DNA sequence: TGTGCCAGCAGTTACCGGGAGGGGGATGAGCAGTTCTTC. Translation: CASSYREGDEQFF.

This clonotype was observed many times. The CDR3 DNA sequence: TGTGCCAGCAGCTTAGCCAGGGCTAATCAGCCCCAGCATTTT. Protein sequence: CASSLARANQPQHF. The chain recombines TRBV13 with TRBJ1-5; D is possibly TRBD1 (5 bases). CDR1 and CDR2 (germline): PRHDT, FYEKMQ (reference sequence). With 1 base removed from V and 4 bases from J, the gap between germline ends came to 8 bases. This CDR3 has 14 amino acids.

CDR3 amino acids: CASSQIDSSAQYF. The CDR3 nucleotides read TGTGCCAGCAGCCAAATAGACAGCTCGGCGCAGTATTTT. J is TRBJ2-3 and V is TRBV7-2, with TRBD1 as a possible D gene (5 bases). Deletions cut 5 bases from V and 10 bases from J, with 16 bases between. The CDR3 length is 13 residues. Germline CDR1 is SGHTA and CDR2 is FQGNSA.

This clonotype was detected a few times. J is TRBJ2-3 and V is TRBV7-2; D is ambiguous. V lost 5 bases and J lost 0, with 12 bases in between. The CDR3 length is 15 residues. The germline gives CDR1 SGHTA, CDR2 FQGNSA. The DNA of the CDR3 is TGTGCCAGCAGCCCCCTTAGATGGAGCACAGATACGCAGTATTTT. Amino acid sequence: CASSPLRWSTDTQYF.

The V gene is TRBV5-1, the J gene TRBJ2-2; 7 bases line up with TRBD2. CDR3 length: 15 residues. Germline assignment: CDR1 SGHRS and CDR2 YFSETQ. The V segment lost 4 bases and the J segment 3 bases; nucleotides outside the gene matches: 6. CDR3 nucleotide sequence: TGCGCCAGCAGCCCCCAGGGAGGGGACACCGGGGAGCTGTTTTTT. Translated: CASSPQGGDTGELFF.

The chain couples TRBV29-1 to TRBJ2-5; D not resolved. Trimming shortened V by 5 bases and J by 2 bases, and 9 bases separated the two germline ends. This CDR3 is built from 12 residues. Per the germline V gene, CDR1 is SQVTM and CDR2 is ANQGSEA. CDR3 DNA: TGCAGCGTTAAGACGTTTCAAGAGACCCAGTACTTC. As protein: CSVKTFQETQYF.

This clonotype was seen ten or more times. This CDR3 reads CSAGLFGDLNSPLHF. The DNA of the CDR3 is TGCAGTGCTGGCTTGTTCGGGGATTTGAATTCACCCCTCCACTTT. The rearrangement uses TRBV20-1 and TRBJ1-6; D call uncertain. The CDR3 totals 15 residues. Trimming shortened V by 5 bases and J by 7 bases, and 18 bases separated the two germline ends. Germline CDR1 is DFQATT and CDR2 is SNEGSKA (reference sequence).